The 5 T cell receptor beta chains in this list originate from one sample, sequenced in a study of cytomegalovirus exposure and HLA in healthy donors. The PCR ran on 60 Vbeta and 13 Jbeta primers. The assay was immunoSEQ multiplex PCR, and TCRdb's table has in-frame clones only and misses some. The sample holds over 150,000 clones, about four fifths seen once. The sample was PBMCs. These receptors came from a man younger than 35 in good health and CMV-seronegative.

Written as DNA, the CDR3 is TGCGCCAGCAGCCCCCGACAGGGAACGGGTTCCTACAATGAGCAGTTCTTC. Protein product: CASSPRQGTGSYNEQFF. This chain connects TRBV4-1 to TRBJ2-1, with TRBD1 matching over 7 bases. Trimming took 4 bases from V and 1 from J; bases not matched to a gene: 10. Germline CDR1 is MGHRA and CDR2 is YSYEKL. The CDR3 contains 17 residues.

Worth noting for this clone: Other DNA sequences in this sample translate to the same CDR3. V is TRBV27 and J is TRBJ2-2; TRBD2 matches at 7 bases. V lost 4 bases and J lost 5; bases outside the gene matches: 4. This CDR3 region has 14 residues. CDR1 MNHEY and CDR2 SMNVEV come from the germline V gene (reference sequence). CDR3 coding DNA: TGTGCCAGCAGTTCAGGACTAGTAACCGGGGAGCTGTTTTTT. Its translation is CASSSGLVTGELFF.

This clone has just a few counts. This rearrangement joins TRBV27 to TRBJ2-7; 8 nucleotides match TRBD1. V lost 6 bases and J lost 6; bases outside the gene matches: 13. This CDR3 region has 15 residues. Germline-derived CDR1 and CDR2 are MNHEY and SMNVEV (reference sequence). CDR3 amino acids: CASSLLQGASGEQYF. The CDR3 region has the DNA TGTGCCAGCAGCCTCCTTCAGGGGGCCTCTGGCGAGCAGTACTTC.

This clone came up a few times. V gene TRBV7-9 combines with J gene TRBJ2-1; 13 bases fit TRBD2. CDR3 length: 16 residues. The germline gives CDR1 SEHNR, CDR2 FQNEAQ (reference sequence). After removal of 2 bases from V and 5 bases from J, the junction contained 3 bases not matched to a gene. Here the CDR3 DNA reads TGTGCCAGCAGCTTACGACTAGCGGGAGGAAACAATGAGCAGTTCTTC. Protein product: CASSLRLAGGNNEQFF.

The chain has TRBV7-8 and TRBJ1-1; the D gene is possibly TRBD1 (5 bases). The V end was cut by 2 bases, the J end by 2 bases, with 9 bases between. Per germline, CDR1 SGHVS and CDR2 FQNEAQ. The CDR3 spans 14 residues. The CDR3 loop is CASSLLGVNTEAFF. In DNA form, the CDR3 reads TGTGCCAGCAGCTTATTAGGGGTAAACACTGAAGCTTTCTTT. The entire variable domain, with the rest obtained from reference TRBV7-8 and TRBJ1-1, is as follows: GAGVSQSPRYKVAKRGQDVALRCDPISGHVSLFWYQQALGQGPEFLTYFQNEAQLDKSGLPSDRFFAERPEGSVSTLKIQRTQQEDSAVYLCASSLLGVNTEAFFGQGTRLTVV.